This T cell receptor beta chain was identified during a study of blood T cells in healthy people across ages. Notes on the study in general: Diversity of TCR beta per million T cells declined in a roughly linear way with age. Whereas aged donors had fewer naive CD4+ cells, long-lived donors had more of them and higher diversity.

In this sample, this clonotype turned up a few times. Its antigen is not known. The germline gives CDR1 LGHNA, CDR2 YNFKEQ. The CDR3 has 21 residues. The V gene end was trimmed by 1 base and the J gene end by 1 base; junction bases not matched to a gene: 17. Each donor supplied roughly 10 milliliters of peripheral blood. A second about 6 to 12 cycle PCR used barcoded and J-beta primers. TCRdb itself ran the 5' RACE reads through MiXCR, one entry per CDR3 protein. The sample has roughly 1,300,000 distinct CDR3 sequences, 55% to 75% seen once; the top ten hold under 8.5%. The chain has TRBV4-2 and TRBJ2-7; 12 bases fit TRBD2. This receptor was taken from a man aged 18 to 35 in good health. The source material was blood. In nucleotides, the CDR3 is TGTGCCAGCAGCCAAGGAAAGCCGGTTAGACTAGCGGGAGTCGGTTCCTACGAGCAGTACTTC. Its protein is CASSQGKPVRLAGVGSYEQYF.